This record looks at one T cell receptor (beta chain) sequence and its context. Antigen unknown. The entry originates in a study of shared clonotypes between healthy human individuals. General study findings and limits: Deeper or shallower sequencing was expected to change how clonotypes are shared among donors.

Germline CDR1 and CDR2: WNHNN and SYGVQD (reference sequence). This CDR3 contains 12 residues. After removal of 6 bases from V and 5 bases from J, the junction contained 3 bases not matched to a gene. TCRdb keeps only in-frame clones here, not all; method: immunoSEQ multiplex PCR. The sample carries about 1 million clones, 70% to 80% recorded once. What was sequenced was memory CD4+ T cells sorted from blood. Subset meaning: CD45RA-negative fraction. The gene calls are TRBV10-1 and TRBJ2-7; 8 nucleotides agree with TRBD1. This TCR derives from a man between 18 and 29 years old in good health. The CDR3 region has the DNA TGCGCCAGCAGCGCGGACAGGGACGAGCAGTACTTC. Its protein is CASSADRDEQYF.